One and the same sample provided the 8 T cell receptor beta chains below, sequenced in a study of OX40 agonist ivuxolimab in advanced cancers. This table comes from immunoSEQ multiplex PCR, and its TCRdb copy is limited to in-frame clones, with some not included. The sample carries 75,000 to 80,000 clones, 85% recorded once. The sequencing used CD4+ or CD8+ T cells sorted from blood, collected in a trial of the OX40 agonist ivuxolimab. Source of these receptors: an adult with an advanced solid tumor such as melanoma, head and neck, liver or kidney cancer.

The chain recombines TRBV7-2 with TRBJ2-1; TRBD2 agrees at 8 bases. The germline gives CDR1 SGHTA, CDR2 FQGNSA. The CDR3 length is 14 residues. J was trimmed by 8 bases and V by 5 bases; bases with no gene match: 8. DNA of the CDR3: TGTGCCAGCAGCCCGGAGACTAGCGCTCATGAGCAGTTCTTC. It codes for CASSPETSAHEQFF. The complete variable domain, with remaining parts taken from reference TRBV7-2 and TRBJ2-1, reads GAGVSQSPSNKVTEKGKDVELRCDPISGHTALYWYRQSLGQGLEFLIYFQGNSAPDKSGLPSDRFSAERTGGSVSTLTIQRTQQEDSAVYLCASSPETSAHEQFFGPGTRLTVL.

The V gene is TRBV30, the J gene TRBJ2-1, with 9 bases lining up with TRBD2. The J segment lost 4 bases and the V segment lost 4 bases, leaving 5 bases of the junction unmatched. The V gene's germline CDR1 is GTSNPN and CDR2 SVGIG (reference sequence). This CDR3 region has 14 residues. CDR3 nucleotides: TGTGCCTGGAAGGGCGGGAGGGAATACAATGAGCAGTTCTTC. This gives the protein CAWKGGREYNEQFF.

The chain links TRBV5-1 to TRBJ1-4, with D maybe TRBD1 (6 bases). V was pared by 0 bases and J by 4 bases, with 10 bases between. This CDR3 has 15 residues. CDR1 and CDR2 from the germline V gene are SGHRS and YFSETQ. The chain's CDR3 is CASSLVGGRNEKLFF. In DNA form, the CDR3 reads TGCGCCAGCAGCTTGGTCGGGGGGCGTAATGAAAAACTGTTTTTT. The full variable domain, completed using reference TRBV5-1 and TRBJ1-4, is KAGVTQTPRYLIKTRGQQVTLSCSPISGHRSVSWYQQTPGQGLQFLFEYFSETQRNKGNFPGRFSGRQFSNSRSEMNVSTLELGDSALYLCASSLVGGRNEKLFFGSGTQLSVL.

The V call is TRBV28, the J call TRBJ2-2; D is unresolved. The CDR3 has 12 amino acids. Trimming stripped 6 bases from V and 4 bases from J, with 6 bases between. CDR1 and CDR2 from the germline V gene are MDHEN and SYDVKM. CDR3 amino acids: CASRELTGELFF. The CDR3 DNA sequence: TGTGCCAGCAGGGAGCTCACCGGGGAGCTGTTTTTT.

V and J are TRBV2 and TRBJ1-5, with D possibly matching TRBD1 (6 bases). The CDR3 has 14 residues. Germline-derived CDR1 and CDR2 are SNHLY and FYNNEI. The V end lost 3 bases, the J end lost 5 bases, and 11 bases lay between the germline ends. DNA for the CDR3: TGTGCCAGCAGTGATCAAGGGGGACATCAGCCCCAGCATTTT. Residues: CASSDQGGHQPQHF. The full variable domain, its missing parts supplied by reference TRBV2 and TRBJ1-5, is EPEVTQTPSHQVTQMGQEVILRCVPISNHLYFYWYRQILGQKVEFLVSFYNNEISEKSEIFDDQFSVERPDGSNFTLKIRSTKLEDSAMYFCASSDQGGHQPQHFGDGTRLSIL.

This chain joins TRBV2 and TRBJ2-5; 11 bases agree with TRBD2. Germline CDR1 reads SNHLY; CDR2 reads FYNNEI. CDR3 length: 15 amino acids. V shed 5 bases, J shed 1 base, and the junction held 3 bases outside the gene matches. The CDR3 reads CASSRLAGTQETQYF. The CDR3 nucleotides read TGTGCCAGCAGTCGACTAGCGGGGACCCAAGAGACCCAGTACTTC.

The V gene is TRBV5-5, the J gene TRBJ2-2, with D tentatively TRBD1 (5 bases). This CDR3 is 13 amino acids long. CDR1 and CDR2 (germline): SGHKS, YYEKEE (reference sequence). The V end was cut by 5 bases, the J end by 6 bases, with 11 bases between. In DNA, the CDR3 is TGTGCCAGCAGTCAGGGAACTGCCGGGGAGCTGTTTTTT. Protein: CASSQGTAGELFF.

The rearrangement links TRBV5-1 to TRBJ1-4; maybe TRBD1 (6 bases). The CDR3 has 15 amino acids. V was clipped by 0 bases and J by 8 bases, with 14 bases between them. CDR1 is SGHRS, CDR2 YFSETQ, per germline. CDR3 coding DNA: TGCGCCAGCAGCTTGGCGGGGGGCGCAGGCGAAAAACTGTTTTTT. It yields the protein CASSLAGGAGEKLFF.